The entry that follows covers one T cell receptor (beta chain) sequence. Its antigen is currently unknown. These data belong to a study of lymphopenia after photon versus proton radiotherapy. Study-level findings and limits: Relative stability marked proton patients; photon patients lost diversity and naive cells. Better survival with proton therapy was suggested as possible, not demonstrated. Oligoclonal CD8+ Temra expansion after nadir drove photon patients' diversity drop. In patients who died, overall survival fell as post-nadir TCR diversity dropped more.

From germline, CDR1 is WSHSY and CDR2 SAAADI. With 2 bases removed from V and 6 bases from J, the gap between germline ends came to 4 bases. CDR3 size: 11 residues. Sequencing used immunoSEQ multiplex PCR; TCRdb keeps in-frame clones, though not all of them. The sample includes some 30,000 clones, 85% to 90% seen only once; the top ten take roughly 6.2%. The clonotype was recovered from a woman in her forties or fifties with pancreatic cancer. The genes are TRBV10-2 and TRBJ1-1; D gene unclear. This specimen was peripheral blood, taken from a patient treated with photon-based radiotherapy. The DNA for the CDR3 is TGCGCCAGCAGTGAGGTGGCTGAAGCTTTCTTT. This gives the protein CASSEVAEAFF.